The following is a T cell receptor (beta chain) sequence with its context. The data originate from a study of control samples from healthy donors and cancer patients. The CDR3 is 17 residues long. The V and J ends lost 0 bases and 5 bases respectively, with 20 bases between them. The germline V gene has CDR1 SGHNT and CDR2 YYREEE (reference sequence). Repertoires were generated with immunoSEQ multiplex PCR, while TCRdb's copy carries only in-frame clones and drops some. The repertoire includes 95,000 to 120,000 clones, approximately 82% of them detected once, and around 6.4% sits in the top ten. Specimen: blood. J is TRBJ2-5 and V is TRBV5-4, with D perhaps TRBD2 (6 bases). The TCR originated in a man aged 18 to 35 in good health. CDR3: CASSLVEEGCLGETQYF. The CDR3 DNA reads as TGTGCCAGCAGCTTGGTCGAGGAGGGATGCTTGGGGGAGACCCAGTACTTC.